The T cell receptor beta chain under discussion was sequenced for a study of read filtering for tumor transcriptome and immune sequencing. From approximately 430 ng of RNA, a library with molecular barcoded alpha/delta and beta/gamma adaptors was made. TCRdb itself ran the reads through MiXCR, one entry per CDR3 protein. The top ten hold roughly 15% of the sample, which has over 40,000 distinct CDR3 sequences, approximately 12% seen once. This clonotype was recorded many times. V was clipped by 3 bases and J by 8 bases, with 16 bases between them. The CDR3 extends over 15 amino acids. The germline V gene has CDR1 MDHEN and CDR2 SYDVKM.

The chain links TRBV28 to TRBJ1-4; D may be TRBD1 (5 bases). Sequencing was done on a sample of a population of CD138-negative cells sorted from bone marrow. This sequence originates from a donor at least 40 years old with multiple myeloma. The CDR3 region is CASSFGGTIGEKLFF. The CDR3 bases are TGTGCCAGCAGTTTCGGCGGGACCATTGGGGAAAAACTGTTTTTT.